This T cell receptor beta chain was retrieved from a study of breast tumors, draining lymph nodes, adjacent tissues. TCRdb redid the calling of the multiplex PCR reads with MiXCR, one entry per CDR3 protein. In the table there are 150,000 or so distinct CDR3 sequences, roughly a third of which are singletons. Samples came from axillary lymph nodes draining the breast cancer. Study observations and caveats: Luminal-like breast cancer showed significantly greater tumor-nontumor repertoire similarity than basal-like breast cancer did. Data only fit, rather than demonstrated, lymph node origin of most tumor T cells. Compared with lymph nodes, tumors were less diverse; compared with nontumor tissue, more. The data were judged consistent with most tumor T cells coming from lymph node and expanding in tumor.

The CDR3 sequence is 15 residues long. V was clipped by 2 bases and J by 2 bases, with 13 bases between them. This clonotype was picked up many times. Its antigen is not known. V gene TRBV12-3 or TRBV12-4 combines with J gene TRBJ2-7; D ambiguous. Input material: axillary lymph node tissue. This clonotype was sampled from a female donor with breast cancer. Some clones in this sample may be carry-over from other donors' samples. CDR3 nucleotide sequence: TGTGCCAGCAGTTTAACTACGGGCGTCCCCTACGAGCAGTACTTC. Its protein product is CASSLTTGVPYEQYF.